The sequence of this TCR beta chain was determined in a study of spatial heterogeneity in lung cancer. Study results and caveats: Higher tumor mutation counts went along with higher counts of expanded intratumoral alpha and beta TCRs. Tumor T cell coverage was estimated at 6.5% to 7% for alpha and roughly 13% for beta chains.

One entry per CDR3 protein results from TCRdb running MiXCR on the 5' RACE reads. The sample holds 6,000 to 8,000 distinct CDR3 sequences, approximately 7% seen once. Germline V gene lookup returns CDR1 DFQATT and CDR2 SNEGSKA (reference sequence). This CDR3 contains 15 residues. V was cut by 4 bases and J by 6 bases, with 18 bases left in between. Stated time point: sample taken at primary tumor resection. Samples were obtained from around 73 donors, all untreated early-stage non-small cell lung cancer patients. Whole RNA, isolated from tumor, nontumor lung or frozen PBMC, was sequenced without prior sorting. This clonotype was counted at least ten times. As yet, its antigen is unknown. This beta chain lies outside the target of a library built for alpha chains; its clone size means little.

The chain is built from TRBV20-1 and TRBJ2-2, with D uncertain. The origin of this receptor is a female donor with early-stage non-small cell lung cancer. The sequencing here drew on lung tumor tissue, taken at surgery. CDR3 sequence: CSAKVVGSISGELFF. Written as DNA, the CDR3 is TGCAGTGCTAAGGTGGTAGGGTCCATTTCCGGGGAGCTGTTTTTT.